A selection of T cell receptor beta chains follows, all from one sample in a study of T cells in Graves' hyperthyroidism and ophthalmopathy. TCRdb passed the multiplex PCR reads through MiXCR, listing each CDR3 protein once. Among just over 550,000 distinct CDR3 sequences listed, under 60% were seen once. Sequenced sample: peripheral blood or thyroid tissue (not recorded which). The receptors were gathered from a woman in her late teens or twenties with Graves' hyperthyroidism. CDR3s include the opening cysteine and the closing phenylalanine or tryptophan. D genes are given only for firm matches. Size tells how often a clone was seen (once, few, many) or the class of an expanded clone, and some rows leave it out.

V gene: TRBV24-1
clone size: many
D gene: TRBD2
J gene: TRBJ2-5
CDR3 protein: CATSRLAGAEGGETQYF
CDR3 DNA: TGTGCCACCAGTAGACTAGCGGGAGCTGAGGGCGGAGAGACCCAGTACTTC

V gene: TRBV2
clone size: many
D gene: -
J gene: TRBJ1-1
CDR3 protein: CASSNRANTEAFF
CDR3 DNA: TGTGCCAGTTCCAACAGGGCGAACACTGAAGCTTTCTTT

V gene: TRBV7-9
clone size: many
D gene: TRBD1
J gene: TRBJ1-6
CDR3 protein: CASSSSRGHGDSPLHF
CDR3 DNA: TGTGCCAGCAGCTCCTCCAGGGGGCATGGGGATTCACCCCTCCACTTT

V gene: TRBV4-1
clone size: once
D gene: TRBD1
J gene: TRBJ1-2
CDR3 protein: CASSQEGGQDYGYTF
CDR3 DNA: TGCGCCAGCAGCCAAGAAGGGGGACAGGACTATGGCTACACCTTC

V gene: TRBV24-1
clone size: -
D gene: -
J gene: TRBJ1-2
CDR3 protein: CASSSYRDGYTF
CDR3 DNA: TGTGCCAGCAGTTCCTACAGGGATGGCTACACCTTC

V gene: TRBV2
clone size: -
D gene: -
J gene: TRBJ2-2
CDR3 protein: CASSDFKAGELFF
CDR3 DNA: TGTGCCAGCAGTGACTTCAAAGCCGGGGAGCTGTTTTTT

V gene: TRBV7-9
clone size: -
D gene: -
J gene: TRBJ2-7
CDR3 protein: CASSSDRGQTYEQYF
CDR3 DNA: TGTGCCAGCAGCTCCGACCGGGGGCAGACCTACGAGCAGTACTTC

V gene: TRBV2
clone size: few
D gene: TRBD2
J gene: TRBJ2-5
CDR3 protein: CASRGPRAGVLAQYF
CDR3 DNA: TGTGCCAGCAGGGGCCCCCGAGCGGGAGTTTTGGCCCAGTACTTC

V gene: TRBV5-1
clone size: few
D gene: -
J gene: TRBJ1-2
CDR3 protein: CASSSNGGYGYTF
CDR3 DNA: TGCGCCAGCAGCTCGAACGGGGGCTATGGCTACACCTTC

V gene: TRBV12-3/TRBV12-4
clone size: -
D gene: TRBD1
J gene: TRBJ2-7
CDR3 protein: CASSLAQGAGTIKQYF
CDR3 DNA: TGTGCCAGCAGTTTAGCGCAGGGGGCCGGTACGATCAAGCAGTACTTC

V gene: TRBV12-3/TRBV12-4
clone size: few
D gene: TRBD2
J gene: TRBJ2-7
CDR3 protein: CASSSGGSSYEQYF
CDR3 DNA: TGTGCCAGCAGTTCGGGCGGGAGCTCCTACGAGCAGTACTTC

V gene: TRBV15
clone size: few
D gene: -
J gene: TRBJ2-3
CDR3 protein: CATSTSEDTQYF
CDR3 DNA: TGTGCCACCAGCACCAGTGAGGATACGCAGTATTTT

V gene: TRBV19
clone size: -
D gene: TRBD1
J gene: TRBJ1-4
CDR3 protein: CASSPPGQEKLFF
CDR3 DNA: TGTGCCAGTAGCCCCCCGGGACAGGAAAAACTGTTTTTT

V gene: TRBV10-3
clone size: -
D gene: -
J gene: TRBJ1-2
CDR3 protein: CAISESGSGYTF
CDR3 DNA: TGTGCCATCAGTGAGTCCGGGTCGGGCTACACCTTC

V gene: TRBV25-1
clone size: -
D gene: TRBD1
J gene: TRBJ1-2
CDR3 protein: CASRQGDSGYTF
CDR3 DNA: TGTGCCAGCCGACAGGGGGATTCCGGCTACACCTTC

V gene: TRBV7-9
clone size: few
D gene: -
J gene: TRBJ2-7
CDR3 protein: CASSFHIGGLRYEQYF
CDR3 DNA: TGTGCCAGCAGCTTTCATATCGGAGGGCTAAGGTACGAGCAGTACTTC

V gene: TRBV24-1
clone size: few
D gene: -
J gene: TRBJ1-5
CDR3 protein: CATGEGGNQPQHF
CDR3 DNA: TGTGCCACCGGGGAGGGAGGCAATCAGCCCCAGCATTTT

V gene: TRBV10-3
clone size: -
D gene: -
J gene: TRBJ2-5
CDR3 protein: CASTEQGDGETQYF
CDR3 DNA: TGTGCCAGCACCGAACAGGGAGATGGAGAGACCCAGTACTTC

V gene: TRBV6-1
clone size: once
D gene: -
J gene: TRBJ1-4
CDR3 protein: CASRGGVNEKLFF
CDR3 DNA: TGTGCCAGCAGGGGGGGGGTTAATGAAAAACTGTTTTTT

V gene: TRBV7-9
clone size: -
D gene: -
J gene: TRBJ2-7
CDR3 protein: CASSQGGEYEQYF
CDR3 DNA: TGTGCCAGCAGCCAGGGGGGAGAATACGAGCAGTACTTC

V gene: TRBV12-3/TRBV12-4
clone size: -
D gene: -
J gene: TRBJ1-2
CDR3 protein: CASSPNINYGYTF
CDR3 DNA: TGTGCCAGCAGTCCTAACATAAACTATGGCTACACCTTC

V gene: TRBV24-1
clone size: once
D gene: -
J gene: TRBJ1-2
CDR3 protein: CATSESGTSDGYTF
CDR3 DNA: TGTGCCACCAGTGAGTCCGGGACGAGTGATGGCTACACCTTC

V gene: TRBV9
clone size: many
D gene: -
J gene: TRBJ1-4
CDR3 protein: CASSDNTEEKLFF
CDR3 DNA: TGTGCCAGCAGCGACAACACGGAAGAAAAACTGTTTTTT

V gene: TRBV10-3
clone size: -
D gene: -
J gene: TRBJ1-6
CDR3 protein: CAISYSLARGNSPLHF
CDR3 DNA: TGTGCCATCAGTTACTCGCTCGCCAGGGGCAATTCACCCCTCCACTTT

V gene: TRBV19
clone size: few
D gene: -
J gene: TRBJ1-5
CDR3 protein: CASSIEYQPQHF
CDR3 DNA: TGTGCCAGTAGTATCGAATACCAGCCCCAGCATTTT

V gene: TRBV7-8
clone size: few
D gene: -
J gene: TRBJ1-2
CDR3 protein: CASSLGRRSNYGYTF
CDR3 DNA: TGTGCCAGCAGCTTAGGTCGCAGGTCTAACTATGGCTACACCTTC

V gene: TRBV15
clone size: -
D gene: -
J gene: TRBJ1-6
CDR3 protein: CATGVPDYNSPLHF
CDR3 DNA: TGTGCCACCGGGGTACCAGACTATAATTCACCCCTCCACTTT

V gene: TRBV7-2
clone size: -
D gene: -
J gene: TRBJ1-6
CDR3 protein: CASRRGGLFYNSPLHF
CDR3 DNA: TGTGCCAGCAGAAGGGGGGGGCTCTTCTATAATTCACCCCTCCACTTT

V gene: TRBV25-1
clone size: -
D gene: -
J gene: TRBJ1-1
CDR3 protein: CATQRGETEAFF
CDR3 DNA: TGTGCCACCCAAAGGGGGGAAACTGAAGCTTTCTTT

V gene: TRBV5-1
clone size: -
D gene: -
J gene: TRBJ1-4
CDR3 protein: CASSLVSGINEKLFF
CDR3 DNA: TGCGCCAGCAGCTTGGTATCGGGGATTAATGAAAAACTGTTTTTT

V gene: TRBV29-1
clone size: many
D gene: TRBD2
J gene: TRBJ2-7
CDR3 protein: CSVETSGSSYEQYF
CDR3 DNA: TGCAGCGTTGAGACTAGCGGGAGCTCCTACGAGCAGTACTTC

V gene: TRBV6-1
clone size: few
D gene: -
J gene: TRBJ1-4
CDR3 protein: CASSELSTATNEKLFF
CDR3 DNA: TGTGCCAGCAGTGAACTTTCGACGGCAACTAATGAAAAACTGTTTTTT

V gene: TRBV20-1
clone size: many
D gene: -
J gene: TRBJ2-7
CDR3 protein: CSARPGPYEQYF
CDR3 DNA: TGCAGTGCTAGACCTGGCCCCTACGAGCAGTACTTC

V gene: TRBV7-6
clone size: -
D gene: TRBD2
J gene: TRBJ2-5
CDR3 protein: CASRTESGGIQETQYF
CDR3 DNA: TGTGCCAGCAGGACGGAGTCGGGAGGAATCCAAGAGACCCAGTACTTC

V gene: TRBV25-1
clone size: -
D gene: TRBD2
J gene: TRBJ2-7
CDR3 protein: CASSELAGASYEQYF
CDR3 DNA: TGTGCCAGCAGCGAACTAGCGGGGGCATCCTACGAGCAGTACTTC